The sequence of this T cell receptor beta chain was determined in a study of cytomegalovirus exposure and HLA in healthy donors. CDR1 and CDR2 from the germline V gene are GTSNPN and SVGIG (reference sequence). This CDR3 has 15 residues. V gave up 7 bases and J gave up 1 base; unmatched junction bases: 13. PCR primers comprised 60 Vbeta and 13 Jbeta primers. Measured with immunoSEQ multiplex PCR; TCRdb has only the in-frame clones, and not every one. The sample carries approximately 130,000 clones, 75% to 85% recorded once. This clone was detected only a few times. This chain connects TRBV30 to TRBJ2-7, with 7 nucleotides matching TRBD1. The TCR was taken from a girl aged 2 to 9 in good health and CMV-seronegative. The sequenced sample consisted of PBMCs. CDR3 region: CALDSEGALSYEQYF. As DNA, the CDR3 is TGTGCCTTGGACAGCGAGGGGGCCCTATCCTACGAGCAGTACTTC.